The 6 T cell receptor beta chains in this list originate from one sample, sequenced in a study of blood T cell repertoires in COVID-19 (TCRdb year 2020). Libraries were constructed by the immunoSEQ multiplex PCR assay. TCRdb mirrors the immuneACCESS table, restricted to in-frame sequences. Some clones are absent from its copies; in checked studies, under half trace to an unresolved V gene, and the reason for the others is unknown. Here the sample has some 240,000 clones; over 80% occur a single time. Less than 2% of the sample rests with the top ten. Sample: peripheral blood. These receptors came from a middle-aged woman who had recovered from COVID-19.

A note on this clone: Possible read error: a much larger clone is one base away. The V and J genes are TRBV6-1 and TRBJ1-6; 7 bases align to TRBD1. Germline V gene lookup returns CDR1 MNHNS and CDR2 SASEGT. The CDR3 consists of 13 residues. CDR3 coding DNA: TGTGCCAGCAATGAACAGGGGAATTCACCCCTCCACTTT. Its protein product is CASNEQGNSPLHF.

The genes are TRBV29-1 and TRBJ1-1; D unresolved. The CDR3 loop spans 15 amino acids. The germline V and J ends were trimmed by 5 bases and 0 bases, with 16 bases remaining between them. Germline V gives CDR1 SQVTM, CDR2 ANQGSEA. This chain's CDR3 is CSVLLEGGMNTEAFF. The DNA for the CDR3 is TGCAGCGTTCTTCTTGAGGGAGGGATGAACACTGAAGCTTTCTTT.

The table lists this clone with a count of one. The gene calls are TRBV28 and TRBJ1-3; D is uncertain. The V end lost 7 bases, the J end lost 4 bases, and 11 bases lay between the germline ends. This CDR3 spans 13 amino acids. Germline V gene data show CDR1 as MDHEN and CDR2 as SYDVKM. In nucleotides, the CDR3 is TGTGCCAGCATCGGGCCGGGAGGAAACACCATATATTTT. Translation: CASIGPGGNTIYF.

The chain uses TRBV25-1 and TRBJ1-2; D is possibly TRBD1 (5 bases). CDR3 length equals 14 residues. V lost 3 bases and J 8 bases, leaving 16 bases between the germline ends. Germline V gene data show CDR1 as MGHDK and CDR2 as SYGVNS. The CDR3 DNA reads as TGTGCCAGCAGTGAGGACAATCGCGCGGGGGGCTACACCTTC. Its protein product is CASSEDNRAGGYTF.

The rearrangement links TRBV6-5 to TRBJ1-3; D might be TRBD1 (6 bases). The CDR3 has 15 amino acids. With 2 bases removed from V and 2 bases from J, the gap between germline ends came to 10 bases. Germline loops: CDR1 MNHEY, CDR2 SVGAGI. The CDR3 DNA reads as TGTGCCAGCAGTTACAATTCAGGGGCTGGAAACACCATATATTTT. This codes for CASSYNSGAGNTIYF.

This clone was counted once. This sequence joins TRBV7-2 and TRBJ1-5, with D possibly TRBD1 on 5 matching bases. CDR1 and CDR2 (germline): SGHTA, FQGNSA. V lost 4 bases, J lost 5 bases, and 18 bases lay in between. This CDR3 spans 16 amino acids. DNA of the CDR3: TGTGCCAGCAGCTCCCGCCTTGGGGGGTTTTATCAGCCCCAGCATTTT. Amino acid sequence: CASSSRLGGFYQPQHF.